A selection of T cell receptor beta chains follows, all from one sample in a study of blood T cell repertoires in COVID-19. Method: immunoSEQ multiplex PCR; TCRdb's copy keeps in-frame clones and lacks some. The table shows around 190,000 clones, with less than 90% occurring only once. Sequencing input: peripheral blood. The receptors originated from a woman in her seventies with COVID-19, enrolled during active disease. The conserved cysteine and the conserved F or W are not part of the CDR3 here.

v_call cdr3_aa
TRBV27 ASRAGGWTPLH
TRBV4-1 ASSLFRDSSYEQY
TRBV5-1 ASSEGGFGYT
TRBV5-1 ASSLDPGLTGNTIY
TRBV9 ASSTGTGGVETQY
TRBV28 ASSLPASYGYT
TRBV11-2 ASSFRLAGGGNTGELF
TRBV29-1 SVNGVETGRTEAF
TRBV24-1 ATSDLGQDRTF
TRBV21-1 ASSKNSLRDSFNSPLH
TRBV4-3 ASSQDTGTSYEQF
TRBV4-1 ASSQDGAGVNYGYT
TRBV28 ASGRAGAYEQY
TRBV7-9 ASSKRFDSGSLGQETQY
TRBV18 ASSLSSGGTDTQY
TRBV28 ASRPRGGPETQY
TRBV28 ASSGGGSAGNTIY
TRBV7-2 ASSLGRASGSNEQF
TRBV19 ASNPGEGTWNTEAF
TRBV30 AWSVQNRGNSEQF
TRBV6-5 ASRMTGWNTEAF
TRBV5-4 ASSPSGSRGLRNEQF
TRBV3-1/TRBV3-2 ASSRLSEQY
TRBV6-2/TRBV6-3 ASSYGASTNEQF
TRBV4-2 ASSSWDRYYGYT
TRBV15 ATSPGLGTDTQY
TRBV7-2 ASSPGQGGDTEAF
TRBV6-6 ASSPGTSGRRGETQY
TRBV5-1 ASSLYRTGYSPLH